One T cell receptor (beta chain) is described in this entry. Its antigen is unknown. No qualities accompany the bases; no much larger clone lies one base away. Each collaborating institution followed its own protocols to collect whole blood in K2EDTA tubes. Collaborator samples were shipped for TCRbeta analysis as frozen whole blood, isolated PBMCs, or DNA extracted from either sample type. These data are taken from a study of blood T cell repertoires in COVID-19 (dated by TCRdb to 2019 to 2021). Study-level background: The collaborator samples originated in the United States, Italy and Spain and spanned the acute and convalescent phases of COVID-19. The prospective study material was composed of cDNA or gDNA derived from T cells, B-cell-depleted T cells, or PBMCs. Subjects who had been exposed to COVID-19, were actively infected with it, or had recovered from it provided the deeply sampled blood TCRbeta repertoires that made up the dataset. The repertoires were released in a freely available public database intended as a resource for research on the immune response to SARS-CoV-2. Samples were obtained from the ongoing ImmuneRACE study (first 160 participants) and from over a thousand subjects provided by 6 global collaborators. Nearly every sample came with metadata listing a de-identified subject ID, COVID-19 status, age in years and sex. Where available, HLA class I and class II types were taken from metadata supplied by the sample provider and were not determined by assay-based typing.

The immunoSEQ Assay, a bias-controlled multiplex PCR, was used to amplify TCRbeta CDR3 regions from genomic DNA. The authors' pipeline ran thus. The number of nucleated cells in each sample was estimated from the amplification of reference gene primers within the assay. To quantify the absolute abundance of each unique TCRbeta CDR3 rearrangement, sequence reads were collapsed and filtered. Productive Simpson clonality was computed per sample as the square root of Simpson's diversity index over productive rearrangements. Not all clones reach the TCRdb copy of this immuneACCESS table, which keeps in-frame sequences only. Checked studies attribute under half of the gap to unresolved V genes and leave the rest unexplained. The V and J calls and clone size were taken over from that table, and D and trimming were inferred from the DNA. A total of more than 120,000 clones appear in this sample, 84% of them only once. Clones ranked in the top ten supply roughly 4.9% of the sample.

The CDR3 starts with the cysteine, ends with the phenylalanine, and has 15 residues. Kept here is only the CDR3 DNA, which spans 45 bases and is read in frame from base 1. V lost 4 bases and J lost 2 bases, and the count of bases not matched to a germline gene is 3. Looking up the germline V gene yields CDR1 SGHRS and CDR2 YFSETQ. On the study overall, not on this receptor specifically: How much clinical and demographic metadata was included differed by source and by participant, and the metadata was provided uncurated.

The clonotype originates from a human donor in a cohort sampled during active COVID-19. The chain is made from TRBV5-1 and TRBJ2-5; TRBD2 matches 12 bases in the middle. Material: peripheral blood. The sequenced DNA: TGCGCCAGCAGCACTAGCGGGAGGACTCAAGAGACCCAGTACTTC. Its translation reads: CASSTSGRTQETQYF.